The rows below give T cell receptor beta chains drawn from one sample of a study of blood T cell repertoires in COVID-19. Only in-frame clones appear in the TCRdb table, and some are missing; sequencing was by immunoSEQ multiplex PCR. This sample has more than 80,000 clones, with approximately 86% found just once. The sequenced sample was peripheral blood. Source of these receptors: a woman aged 80 or over with COVID-19, enrolled during active disease. The CDR3 runs from the conserved cysteine through the conserved F or W. Size is stated for part of the rows, as once, few or many counts, or as a class when the clone is expanded.

>few|TRBJ1-6|TRBV10-2
CASRGQSVSYNSPLHF
>once|TRBJ1-3|TRBV9
CASSIGQSSGNTIYF
>few|TRBJ1-2|TRBV18
CASSPLGDSYGYTF
>once|TRBJ2-3|TRBV24-1
CATSDSLRERYGSAQYF
>.|TRBJ1-1|TRBV5-1
CASSLGRTVALEAFF
>.|TRBJ2-1|TRBV7-3
CASRRAGGMYNEQFF
>.|TRBJ2-5|TRBV18
CASSPPGLARETQYF
>.|TRBJ2-1|TRBV29-1
CSVEVPGKSYNEQFF
>.|TRBJ1-5|TRBV21-1
CASSKGRTGPNVKTGQPQHF
>.|TRBJ2-7|TRBV3-1/TRBV3-2
CASSQVWGNYEQYF
>.|TRBJ2-3|TRBV3-1/TRBV3-2
CASSTTSGGDTQYF
>.|TRBJ1-5|TRBV3-1/TRBV3-2
CASSRPIRTGKNQPQHF
>.|TRBJ2-7|TRBV6-4
CASSVLEGGEQYF
>.|TRBJ2-7|TRBV19
CASSLKLVGGYEQYF
>.|TRBJ2-7|TRBV3-1/TRBV3-2
CASVGLAGATEQYF
>.|TRBJ2-7|TRBV5-1
CASSSSPAKGVEQYF
>.|TRBJ1-2|TRBV5-1
CASSQGNVYGYTF
>.|TRBJ1-4|TRBV6-2/TRBV6-3
CASSYEVATNEKLFF
>.|TRBJ2-3|TRBV19
CASTLAASGRSDTQYF
>.|TRBJ2-5|TRBV6-2/TRBV6-3
CASSRGGYETQYF
>.|TRBJ1-2|TRBV6-5
CASRYRQGESGYTF
>.|TRBJ2-1|TRBV21-1
CASSARTGDEQFF
>.|TRBJ1-3|TRBV7-9
CASSTGDRNTIYF
>.|TRBJ2-7|TRBV15
CATSRQGTPLYEQYF
>few|TRBJ2-5|TRBV3-1/TRBV3-2
CAVEGRGQETQYF
>.|TRBJ2-3|TRBV30
CAWSQGLAGDADTQYF
>.|TRBJ2-5|TRBV7-7
CASSQGQSQETQYF
>.|TRBJ2-2|TRBV3-1/TRBV3-2
CASSPSNTGELFF
>.|TRBJ1-2|TRBV10-3
CAISETKDRAYGYTF
>once|TRBJ2-5|TRBV28
CASSYGQGVGETQYF
>.|TRBJ1-4|TRBV2
CASSDEQGRATNEKLFF
>.|TRBJ1-4|TRBV15
CATSSLRVGTNEKLFF
>few|TRBJ2-7|TRBV21-1
CASSKGDRGREQYF
>.|TRBJ1-4|TRBV5-5
CASSLGGQGEKLFF
>few|TRBJ2-3|TRBV19
CASSPRRDRADTDTQYF
>few|TRBJ2-1|TRBV6-1
CASSESPPGFTYNEQFF
>.|TRBJ2-6|TRBV19
CASSIVQGLGPSGANVLTF
>.|TRBJ1-3|TRBV6-6
CASSAGQGVTGNTIYF
>.|TRBJ2-1|TRBV9
CASSQRLDAYNEQFF
>few|TRBJ1-6|TRBV6-1
CASSEQAGGWSPLHF
>.|TRBJ2-5|TRBV10-3
CATHPVVAGVETQYF
>.|TRBJ2-5|TRBV2
CASRGGPGDQETQYF
>.|TRBJ2-1|TRBV9
CASSARGYDANEQFF
>few|TRBJ1-1|TRBV6-5
CASSFHGQAKAFF
>.|TRBJ2-4|TRBV7-9
CASSPGHLLQNIQYF
>.|TRBJ2-5|TRBV7-2
CASSPQRGQETQYF
>once|TRBJ2-2|TRBV5-4
CASSPAGLNTGELFF
>.|TRBJ2-5|TRBV18
CASSPRLAGGQETQYF
>.|TRBJ2-3|TRBV6-2/TRBV6-3
CASSYPGLGGDTQYF
>.|TRBJ1-1|TRBV18
CASSPLGQETEAFF
>.|TRBJ2-7|TRBV2
CASMRVTYEQYF
>.|TRBJ2-2|TRBV7-2
CASSLATAGDTGELFF
>.|TRBJ1-6|TRBV30
CAWSVLWQGVFNSPLHF
>.|TRBJ2-7|TRBV5-1
CASSLGTSRGFGEQYF
>.|TRBJ1-3|TRBV6-6
CASSYTGSGNTIYF
>.|TRBJ1-1|TRBV30
CAWTTGGTEAFF
>once|TRBJ1-1|TRBV5-1
CASSLLRAGDTEAFF
>.|TRBJ1-2|TRBV5-4
CASSLYTGGVYGYTF
>.|TRBJ2-5|TRBV10-3
CAISESLAIQETQYF